This record concerns one T cell receptor (beta chain) sequence. The data were produced by immunoSEQ multiplex PCR, yet TCRdb's version contains in-frame clones alone and is incomplete. This sample carries under 95,000 clones, about 94% of them seen once, and the ten largest clones take roughly 0.25%. This specimen comes from a study of technical replicates of blood from several donors. Sequencing was carried out using T cells isolated from PBMCs. This TCR derives from a human donor in good health.

CDR3 protein: CASSLSGTMASPLHF. CDR3 nucleotides: TGTGCCAGCAGTTTATCCGGGACAATGGCTTCACCCCTCCACTTT. The chain carries TRBV27 and TRBJ1-6; D may be TRBD1 (6 bases). CDR3 size: 15 residues. V gave up 0 bases and J gave up 9 bases, with 12 bases separating them. Germline loops: CDR1 MNHEY, CDR2 SMNVEV (reference sequence).